The TCR beta chain under discussion was sequenced for a study of CD8 T cells in ankylosing spondylitis. Using quantitative 5'-RACE with molecular barcodes, the authors made TCR beta libraries. A single record per CDR3 protein comes from TCRdb applying MiXCR to the 5' RACE reads. The sample includes approximately 210,000 distinct CDR3 sequences, around 13% of them seen just once. This clonotype showed up many times. Its cognate antigen is unknown. The CDR3 spans 15 residues. In germline, CDR1 is SNHLY, CDR2 FYNNEI. V was shortened by 8 bases and J by 9 bases, with 23 bases between the two germline ends. Regarding the study as a whole: Reports of some motif variants in reactive arthritis synovial fluid and blood predate this one. Disease-linked clones had a CD8+ phenotype and relatively low frequency in peripheral blood.

Material for sequencing was blood, either unsorted or a sorted T cell fraction (not recorded which). The origin of this receptor is a male donor with ankylosing spondylitis or in good health (not recorded which). The chain combines TRBV2 with TRBJ2-1, with D possibly being TRBD1 (6 bases). This CDR3 is CASWERQEVGLEQFF. CDR3 nucleotide sequence: TGTGCCAGCTGGGAGCGACAGGAGGTAGGCCTTGAGCAGTTCTTC.